Listed below are T cell receptor beta chains from one sample, sequenced in a study of blood T cell repertoires in COVID-19. TCRdb keeps only in-frame clones here, not all; method: immunoSEQ multiplex PCR. This sample has around 68,000 clones; approximately 78% occur once, and the top ten carry over 9.5%. The sample taken for sequencing was peripheral blood. The origin of the receptors is a human donor in a cohort sampled during active COVID-19. The CDR3 runs from the conserved cysteine through the conserved F or W. Fields, in order: D gene, V gene, J gene, clone size, CDR3 DNA, CDR3 protein. D genes are given only for firm matches. Clone size, where shown, is once, few, many, or a class for clones that have expanded.

.	TRBV28	TRBJ1-3	.	TGTGCCAGCAGTTTATATGGAACAGGGGGAAACACCATATATTTT	CASSLYGTGGNTIYF
TRBD1	TRBV27	TRBJ1-4	.	TGTGCCAGCTCACCCTTGGGGGACAGGGTAAATGAAAAACTGTTTTTT	CASSPLGDRVNEKLFF
TRBD2	TRBV3-1/TRBV3-2	TRBJ2-1	.	TGTGCCAGCAGCCTGACCGGGACTAGCATCAATGAGCAGTTCTTC	CASSLTGTSINEQFF
.	TRBV10-1	TRBJ2-2	.	TGCGCCAGCAGTGGCGCCCCCGGAGCCGGGGAGCTGTTTTTT	CASSGAPGAGELFF
.	TRBV19	TRBJ1-1	.	TGTGCCAGTAGTATTGCGGGGGTAACTGAAGCTTTCTTT	CASSIAGVTEAFF
TRBD2	TRBV7-2	TRBJ2-7	.	TGTGCCAGCAGCTTATACTTTAGCGGGGGGCCTTCCTACGAGCAGTACTTC	CASSLYFSGGPSYEQYF
.	TRBV19	TRBJ1-2	.	TGTGCCAGTACCGAGGGCAGCCCTATACGTGGCTACACCTTC	CASTEGSPIRGYTF
TRBD2	TRBV7-2	TRBJ2-7	.	TGTGCCAGCAGCTTATCGGGACTAGTGCCGGAGCAGTACTTC	CASSLSGLVPEQYF
.	TRBV7-2	TRBJ2-5	.	TGTGCCAGCAGCTCCCCCGGAGGAGAGACCCAGTACTTC	CASSSPGGETQYF
TRBD1	TRBV19	TRBJ2-2	few	TGTGCCAGTAGTCCCGACGGGACAGGGGACACCGGGGAGCTGTTTTTT	CASSPDGTGDTGELFF
.	TRBV29-1	TRBJ2-7	.	TGCAGCGGGGAGACGGACGGGTCCGAGCAGTACTTC	CSGETDGSEQYF
TRBD1	TRBV28	TRBJ2-2	few	TGTGCCAGCAGTTCCCTACAGGGGGCGATCGGGGAGCTGTTTTTT	CASSSLQGAIGELFF
TRBD1	TRBV19	TRBJ1-5	.	TGTGCCAGTAGTGTCACCGGGACAGGGGCGGTTAGGGGCAATCAGCCCCAGCATTTT	CASSVTGTGAVRGNQPQHF
.	TRBV27	TRBJ1-5	.	TGTGCCAGTAGAGGACAGATCAATCAGCCCCAGCATTTT	CASRGQINQPQHF
TRBD2	TRBV6-6	TRBJ2-3	.	TGTGCCAGCAGCTCGACCCAGCGGGGAGGTTTTCTCCACACAGATACGCAGTATTTT	CASSSTQRGGFLHTDTQYF
TRBD2	TRBV11-2	TRBJ2-3	.	TGTGCCAGCAGCTTAGTATCGGCTAGCGGGGTGTCGAGCACAGATACGCAGTATTTT	CASSLVSASGVSSTDTQYF
.	TRBV14	TRBJ1-6	.	TGTGCCAGCAGCCAAGGACAGAGGAATTCACCCCTCCACTTT	CASSQGQRNSPLHF
.	TRBV7-9	TRBJ1-6	.	TGTGCCAGCAGCCATAATAAGAGCTCCTATAATTCACCCCTCCACTTT	CASSHNKSSYNSPLHF
TRBD1	TRBV28	TRBJ1-3	.	TGTGCCAGCAGTTTTAGGGCCGGGACAGGGGTTCCTGCTCCCTCTGGAAACACCATATATTTT	CASSFRAGTGVPAPSGNTIYF
TRBD2	TRBV28	TRBJ2-1	.	TGTGCCAGCAGTTCGATAGCGGGGGTCGCTAATGAGCAGTTCTTC	CASSSIAGVANEQFF
.	TRBV5-1	TRBJ2-3	.	TGCGCCAGCAGCTTGGTAGCCTCCCAGATCACAGATACGCAGTATTTT	CASSLVASQITDTQYF
TRBD2	TRBV11-3	TRBJ2-1	.	TGTGCCAGCAGCCTCCGGACTAGCAGTAATGAGCAGTTCTTC	CASSLRTSSNEQFF
.	TRBV19	TRBJ1-5	.	TGTGCCAGAGATCCGGGACACTCTAGCAATCAGCCCCAGCATTTT	CARDPGHSSNQPQHF
.	TRBV5-4	TRBJ2-2	once	TGTGCCAGCAGCTTGGCCAGAGGGGGCGGGGCCGGGGAGCTGTTTTTT	CASSLARGGGAGELFF
.	TRBV15	TRBJ1-2	once	TGTGCCACCAGTCCCGGGGTGAACTATGGCTACACCTTC	CATSPGVNYGYTF
.	TRBV12-5	TRBJ1-1	.	TGTGCTAGTGGCCCGGGGGCTTTCTTT	CASGPGAFF
.	TRBV15	TRBJ2-5	.	TGTGCCACCAGCAGAGGAAGGGGAGAGACCCAGTACTTC	CATSRGRGETQYF
.	TRBV30	TRBJ1-1	.	TGTGCCTGGAGTGTAGTCCACAGCGGGCAAGCTTTCTTT	CAWSVVHSGQAFF
.	TRBV6-1	TRBJ2-5	.	TGTGCCAGCAGTGAAGCTCTCGGGTCCCGGGAGACCCAGTACTTC	CASSEALGSRETQYF
.	TRBV23-1	TRBJ2-5	few	TGCGCCAGCAGTCATGCAGGGATCCCAGAGACCCAGTACTTC	CASSHAGIPETQYF
TRBD1	TRBV5-4	TRBJ1-1	.	TGTGCCAGCAGTCCTGGCTCGACAGGGGGCACTGAAGCTTTCTTT	CASSPGSTGGTEAFF
.	TRBV5-1	TRBJ2-2	.	TGCGCCAGCAGGCTAGGCGGGGAGCTGTTTTTT	CASRLGGELFF
.	TRBV12-5	TRBJ1-5	.	TGTGCTAGTGGTGGGGGGAGCAGTCATCAGCCCCAGCATTTT	CASGGGSSHQPQHF
.	TRBV28	TRBJ2-2	.	TGTGCCAGCAGTTTAGTTTGGACAGTGAACACCGGGGAGCTGTTTTTT	CASSLVWTVNTGELFF
TRBD2	TRBV7-2	TRBJ2-2	once	TGTGCCAGCACCCGGTGGACTAGCGGGGGGCACGGGGAGCTGTTTTTT	CASTRWTSGGHGELFF
.	TRBV14	TRBJ1-6	few	TGTGCCAGCAGCCAAGGAGCCGGGACTACCCTAAATTCACCCCTCCACTTT	CASSQGAGTTLNSPLHF
.	TRBV3-1/TRBV3-2	TRBJ2-5	once	TGTGCCAGCAGCCACGATAGTACGGGATACGAAGAGACCCAGTACTTC	CASSHDSTGYEETQYF
TRBD1	TRBV25-1	TRBJ1-2	once	TGTGCCAGCAGTTTCACCGGGACAGGCCTCTATGGCTACACCTTC	CASSFTGTGLYGYTF
.	TRBV6-5	TRBJ1-2	.	TGTGCCAGCAGTCCAGGGCCTGCAAGCTATGGCTACACCTTC	CASSPGPASYGYTF
TRBD1	TRBV5-6	TRBJ1-2	once	TGTGCCAGCAGCTTGGCGGGACAGGAGGTTATTGGCTACACCTTC	CASSLAGQEVIGYTF
TRBD2	TRBV5-1	TRBJ2-1	.	TGCGCCAGCAGCCCCAATAGCGGGGGGGCCTACAATGAGCAGTTCTTC	CASSPNSGGAYNEQFF
TRBD1	TRBV29-1	TRBJ1-2	.	TGCAGCGTTGAGCTAGGACAGGTTTATGGCTACACCTTC	CSVELGQVYGYTF
.	TRBV3-1/TRBV3-2	TRBJ1-6	once	TGTGCCAGCAAACTAGGGGCGGGAAATTCACCCCTCCACTTT	CASKLGAGNSPLHF
.	TRBV9	TRBJ1-1	.	TGTGCCAGCAGCGTCGAGGGGGGGACTGAAGCTTTCTTT	CASSVEGGTEAFF
TRBD2	TRBV19	TRBJ2-2	.	TGTGCCAGTAGTACCCGAAGGACTAGCGGGGGCAAGAACACCGGGGAGCTGTTTTTT	CASSTRRTSGGKNTGELFF
.	TRBV21-1	TRBJ2-2	.	TGTGCCAGCAGCAAAGGAGGACAGGCCCTTACGAACACCGGGGAGCTGTTTTTT	CASSKGGQALTNTGELFF
TRBD1	TRBV4-1	TRBJ2-7	.	TGCGCCAGCAGCCCGGACAGGACCGGCTCCTACGAGCAGTACTTC	CASSPDRTGSYEQYF
.	TRBV5-5	TRBJ2-5	.	TGTGCCAGCAGCTTGTCGGGGCAAGAGACCCAGTACTTC	CASSLSGQETQYF
TRBD2	TRBV5-1	TRBJ2-1	.	TGCGCCAGCAGCCAGAGTCTAGCGGGGGGACCATTTGGAGCCAACAATGAGCAGTTCTTC	CASSQSLAGGPFGANNEQFF
.	TRBV9	TRBJ2-2	.	TGTGCCAGCAGCGTAGTCGCAGCGAACACCGGGGAGCTGTTTTTT	CASSVVAANTGELFF
TRBD1	TRBV10-3	TRBJ2-2	.	TGTGCCGCCCATGAGGGACAGGAAAACACCGGGGAGCTGTTTTTT	CAAHEGQENTGELFF
TRBD1	TRBV7-2	TRBJ1-1	.	TGTGCCAGCAGCTTCCAGGGGGCCACTGAAGCTTTCTTT	CASSFQGATEAFF
.	TRBV11-1	TRBJ2-3	.	TGTGCCAGCGGCACCCTAGCGACAGATACGCAGTATTTT	CASGTLATDTQYF
TRBD1	TRBV9	TRBJ2-7	few	TGTGCCAGCAGCGTTTACCTAGGGACAGGGTACGAGCAGTACTTC	CASSVYLGTGYEQYF
.	TRBV5-1	TRBJ2-2	.	TGCGCCAGCAGCTTGAAGCCCGGGGCCGGGGAGCTGTTTTTT	CASSLKPGAGELFF
.	TRBV10-2	TRBJ1-1	few	TGCGCCACCACCGGGAGCCACCCCACTGAAGCTTTCTTT	CATTGSHPTEAFF
TRBD2	TRBV2	TRBJ2-7	.	TGTGCCAGCAGCGCCCCCGGGACTAGCGGGGCAAATTACTACGAGCAGTACTTC	CASSAPGTSGANYYEQYF
.	TRBV20-1	TRBJ2-3	.	TGCAGTGCTAGTAGGGACGAGACAGGAGATACGCAGTATTTT	CSASRDETGDTQYF
.	TRBV7-9	TRBJ1-4	.	TGTGCCAGCAGCCCGGAGGGTTTTGTGGCTAATGAAAAACTGTTTTTT	CASSPEGFVANEKLFF
TRBD2	TRBV5-1	TRBJ2-3	.	TGCGCCAGCAGCTTTGCGGGGGTTCCACCAGATACGCAGTATTTT	CASSFAGVPPDTQYF